These 24 T cell receptor beta chains were sequenced from one sample in a study of shared clonotypes between healthy human individuals. Data came from immunoSEQ multiplex PCR; TCRdb stores just in-frame clones and leaves some out. The repertoire has some 2.1 million clones, roughly 94% of them found once; the top ten carry under 0.15%. The sample consisted of naive CD4+ T cells sorted from blood. This sample's subset: CD45RA+ positively selected. The receptors shown here come from a man aged 18 to 29 in good health.

The chain carries TRBV23-1 and TRBJ2-7; unclear D gene. TRBV23-1 is annotated as an ORF whose role is uncertain. V lost 7 bases, J lost 0 bases, and 16 bases lay in between. This CDR3 has 15 residues. CDR3 protein: CASTQPTFRSYEQYF. The CDR3 DNA is TGCGCCAGCACCCAACCCACTTTCCGCTCCTACGAGCAGTACTTC.

The V call is TRBV7-2, the J call TRBJ2-3, with unresolved D. This CDR3 is 16 amino acids long. Trimming shortened V by 0 bases and J by 0 bases, and 10 bases separated the two germline ends. Germline CDR1 and CDR2: SGHTA and FQGNSA. The CDR3 DNA is TGTGCCAGCAGCTTAGCGCAGACTCTAAGCACAGATACGCAGTATTTT. It translates to CASSLAQTLSTDTQYF.

J is TRBJ2-2 and V is TRBV7-8, with a tentative D call TRBD1 (5 bases). This CDR3 is built from 14 residues. Germline V gives CDR1 SGHVS, CDR2 FQNEAQ. Trimming took off 2 bases at V and 8 bases at J, with 12 bases between the two ends. CDR3 DNA sequence: TGTGCCAGCAGCTTATTCCAGGGCGAGGGGGAGCTGTTTTTT. This codes for CASSLFQGEGELFF.

Worth noting for this clone: Within the sample, other DNA sequences also encode this same CDR3. The rearrangement uses TRBV6-1 and TRBJ1-3; D gene ambiguous. The germline V gene has CDR1 MNHNS and CDR2 SASEGT. V was clipped by 2 bases and J by 4 bases, with 3 bases between them. CDR3 length equals 12 residues. CDR3: CASSESGNTIYF. CDR3 DNA: TGTGCCAGCAGTGAATCAGGAAACACCATATATTTT.

Details on this clone: This specimen includes other DNA sequences encoding the same CDR3. The rearrangement uses TRBV18 and TRBJ1-2, with TRBD1 matching 8 bases. Germline CDR1 reads KGHSH; CDR2 reads LQKENI. Trimming cost V 6 bases and J 4 bases; bases outside gene matches: 4. CDR3 size: 13 residues. The CDR3 DNA reads as TGTGCCAGCTCCGCTGGACAGGGCTATGGCTACACCTTC. Translating gives CASSAGQGYGYTF.

The chain links TRBV4-3 to TRBJ2-7; 11 bases map to TRBD2. The V gene's germline CDR1 is LGHNA and CDR2 YSLEER. CDR3 length: 15 residues. Losses at the gene ends were 0 bases for V and 4 bases for J; bases not matched to a gene: 2. DNA for the CDR3: TGCGCCAGCAGCCAAGAACTAGCGGGAGTATACGAGCAGTACTTC. Its protein is CASSQELAGVYEQYF.

The sample holds one count of this clone. The J gene is TRBJ1-6, the V gene TRBV11-2; 8 bases align to TRBD1. V shed 6 bases, J shed 2 bases, and the junction held 6 bases outside the gene matches. The length of the CDR3 is 16 residues. Germline V lookup: CDR1 SGHAT, CDR2 FQNNGV. The CDR3 DNA reads TGTGCCAGCAGAGGAGACAGGGGAGCCTATAATTCACCCCTCCACTTT. Encoded protein: CASRGDRGAYNSPLHF.

The chain employs TRBV10-1 and TRBJ2-3; possible D gene TRBD1, 6 bases. This CDR3 region has 15 residues. The germline gives CDR1 WNHNN, CDR2 SYGVQD (reference sequence). V lost 4 bases and J 4 bases, leaving 15 bases between the germline ends. The CDR3 loop reads CASSVGGEKSDTQYF. The CDR3 DNA follows: TGCGCCAGCAGTGTAGGGGGAGAGAAGTCAGATACGCAGTATTTT.

The chain couples TRBV6-6 to TRBJ2-6; D may be TRBD1 (5 bases). Trimming took off 4 bases at V and 3 bases at J, with 10 bases between the two ends. The CDR3 runs to 15 residues. Germline assignment: CDR1 MNHNY and CDR2 SVGAGI (reference sequence). CDR3: CASSSLRGGANVLTF. DNA of the CDR3: TGTGCCAGCAGTTCTCTAAGGGGTGGGGCCAACGTCCTGACTTTC.

This clone has a handful of counts. The chain uses TRBV9 and TRBJ1-4; D not certain. The CDR3 length is 15 residues. V was pared by 0 bases and J by 2 bases, with 8 bases between. CDR1 is SGDLS and CDR2 is YYNGEE in the germline V gene. CDR3 in amino acids: CASSVAWGTNEKLFF. Written as DNA, the CDR3 is TGTGCCAGCAGCGTAGCTTGGGGTACTAATGAAAAACTGTTTTTT.

The chain recombines TRBV7-2 with TRBJ2-7; D is unclear. The CDR3 has 14 amino acids. CDR1 is SGHTA and CDR2 is FQGNSA in the germline V gene. V dropped 5 bases and J dropped 3 bases, with 14 bases sitting between them. The CDR3 region is CASSPRRSGYEQYF. DNA for the CDR3: TGTGCCAGCAGCCCCCGGCGATCAGGCTACGAGCAGTACTTC.

The J gene is TRBJ2-3, the V gene TRBV10-3, with a tentative D call TRBD1 (5 bases). Trimming shortened V by 7 bases and J by 2 bases, and 13 bases separated the two germline ends. CDR1 and CDR2 (germline): ENHRY, SYGVKD. This CDR3 is built from 14 residues. For the CDR3, the DNA is TGTGCCATCAATAAGGGGCCCTCCACAGATACGCAGTATTTT. It yields the protein CAINKGPSTDTQYF.

This sequence joins TRBV10-3 and TRBJ2-3; perhaps TRBD2 as D (6 bases). The V end was cut by 6 bases, the J end by 2 bases, with 18 bases between. This CDR3 region has 16 residues. Germline CDR1 ENHRY, CDR2 SYGVKD. The CDR3 nucleotides are TGTGCCATCAGCGTGGGGGACTTGCTTAACACAGATACGCAGTATTTT. Protein sequence: CAISVGDLLNTDTQYF.

This chain links TRBV10-3 with TRBJ2-5; 7 nucleotides match TRBD1. Germline V gene lookup returns CDR1 ENHRY and CDR2 SYGVKD. V was pared by 4 bases and J by 5 bases, with 7 bases of the junction left unmatched. This CDR3 has 14 amino acids. The CDR3 loop reads CAISGTRGLETQYF. The CDR3 nucleotides are TGTGCCATCAGTGGTACGAGGGGGCTGGAGACCCAGTACTTC.

The V call is TRBV14, the J call TRBJ2-2; unclear D gene. CDR1 and CDR2 (germline): SGHDN, FVKESK. Trimming removed 5 bases from V and 4 bases from J, with 8 bases in between. The CDR3 consists of 13 residues. Written as DNA, the CDR3 is TGTGCCAGCAGCAGGGCCCCCACCGGGGAGCTGTTTTTT. This gives the protein CASSRAPTGELFF. The entire variable domain, with the rest obtained from reference TRBV14 and TRBJ2-2, is as follows: EAGVTQFPSHSVIEKGQTVTLRCDPISGHDNLYWYRRVMGKEIKFLLHFVKESKQDESGMPNNRFLAERTGGTYSTLKVQPAELEDSGVYFCASSRAPTGELFFGEGSRLTVL.

This clone showed up just once. Other DNA sequences in this sample translate to the same CDR3. V usage is TRBV18 and J usage is TRBJ2-7; TRBD2 might be the D (6 bases). Trimming removed 1 base from V and 3 bases from J, with 7 bases in between. The CDR3 extends over 13 amino acids. Germline V gene sequence: CDR1 KGHSH, CDR2 LQKENI. CDR3 sequence (DNA): TGTGCCAGCTCACCACGGCGGGACTACGAGCAGTACTTC. It is translated as CASSPRRDYEQYF.

This chain uses TRBV5-1 with TRBJ1-1; TRBD1 aligns across 10 bases. The CDR3 consists of 14 residues. Unmatched junction bases numbered 9, after V lost 7 bases and J lost 6 bases. Germline CDR1 and CDR2: SGHRS and YFSETQ. CDR3 in DNA: TGCGCCAGCGGACTGGGGGACAGGGGTTCTGAAGCTTTCTTT. Its translation: CASGLGDRGSEAFF. Supplemented by reference TRBV5-1 and TRBJ1-1, the full variable domain reads KAGVTQTPRYLIKTRGQQVTLSCSPISGHRSVSWYQQTPGQGLQFLFEYFSETQRNKGNFPGRFSGRQFSNSRSEMNVSTLELGDSALYLCASGLGDRGSEAFFGQGTRLTVV.

The rearrangement joins TRBV11-3 to TRBJ2-5, with 12 nucleotides matching TRBD1. Unmatched junction bases numbered 9, after V lost 5 bases and J lost 5 bases. The CDR3 runs to 16 residues. Germline CDR1 SGHNT, CDR2 YENEEA. Here the CDR3 DNA reads TGTGCCAGCAGCCCAGGGGGGACAGGGGGCCGGGAGACCCAGTACTTC. It specifies CASSPGGTGGRETQYF. Full variable domain (missing parts from reference TRBV11-3 and TRBJ2-5): EAGVVQSPRYKIIEKKQPVAFWCNPISGHNTLYWYLQNLGQGPELLIRYENEEAVDDSQLPKDRFSAERLKGVDSTLKIQPAELGDSAVYLCASSPGGTGGRETQYFGPGTRLLVL.

The chain recombines TRBV11-2 with TRBJ2-5; TRBD2 matches 7 bases. Trimming at V came to 2 bases and at J to 1 base, leaving 10 bases not matched to a gene. Germline V gives CDR1 SGHAT, CDR2 FQNNGV. This CDR3 spans 17 amino acids. The CDR3 sequence is CASSLWDYQVPQETQYF. In nucleotides, the CDR3 is TGTGCCAGCAGCTTATGGGACTACCAAGTACCCCAAGAGACCCAGTACTTC.

Written as DNA, the CDR3 is TGTGCCAGCAGTTTATTTCTGACGGATTCACCCCTCCACTTT. It is translated as CASSLFLTDSPLHF. The chain recombines TRBV28 with TRBJ1-6; D not certain. The germline V gene encodes CDR1 MDHEN and CDR2 SYDVKM. Deletions cut 1 base from V and 8 bases from J, with 9 bases between. The CDR3 covers 14 residues.

The V gene is TRBV28, the J gene TRBJ2-7; D is perhaps TRBD1 (5 bases). Trimming removed 6 bases from V and 6 bases from J, with 21 bases in between. This CDR3 contains 15 residues. Per germline, CDR1 MDHEN and CDR2 SYDVKM. CDR3 amino acids: CASSLRPTAQGEQYF. The CDR3 bases are TGTGCCAGCAGCCTCCGACCGACAGCCCAGGGCGAGCAGTACTTC.

The chain combines TRBV28 with TRBJ2-3, with 10 nucleotides matching TRBD1. After removal of 5 bases from V and 0 bases from J, the junction contained 14 bases not matched to a gene. This CDR3 has 19 amino acids. CDR1 MDHEN and CDR2 SYDVKM come from the germline V gene. The CDR3 spells CASSPNAGTGAASTDTQYF. The CDR3, as DNA: TGTGCCAGCAGTCCCAATGCGGGGACAGGGGCTGCTAGCACAGATACGCAGTATTTT. The complete variable domain, with remaining parts taken from reference TRBV28 and TRBJ2-3, reads DVKVTQSSRYLVKRTGEKVFLECVQDMDHENMFWYRQDPGLGLRLIYFSYDVKMKEKGDIPEGYSVSREKKERFSLILESASTNQTSMYLCASSPNAGTGAASTDTQYFGPGTRLTVL.

The gene calls are TRBV5-1 and TRBJ1-1, with TRBD1 matching over 9 bases. Per the germline V gene, CDR1 is SGHRS and CDR2 is YFSETQ. V lost 0 bases and J lost 5; bases outside the gene matches: 11. This CDR3 has 17 residues. Here the CDR3 reads CASSLAPQGAVGTEAFF. For the CDR3, the DNA is TGCGCCAGCAGCTTGGCCCCACAGGGGGCGGTAGGAACTGAAGCTTTCTTT.

The genes are TRBV7-2 and TRBJ2-5; D is perhaps TRBD2 (6 bases). V dropped 4 bases and J dropped 5 bases, with 11 bases sitting between them. Germline CDR1 reads SGHTA; CDR2 reads FQGNSA. This CDR3 region has 13 residues. The CDR3 region is CASSSTSMETQYF. CDR3 sequence (DNA): TGTGCCAGCAGCTCGACTAGTATGGAGACCCAGTACTTC.